Given below is one TCR beta chain in context. Its antigen is as yet unknown. The CDR3 loop spans 17 amino acids. Germline lookup yields CDR1 SGHTA and CDR2 FQGNSA. V was clipped by 2 bases and J by 4 bases, with 15 bases between them. These data belong to a study of Graves' ophthalmopathy and Graves' hyperthyroidism. Moderate-to-severe activity, CAS ≥3, NOSPECS ≥4 and a duration under 3 months were seen in donors with ophthalmopathy. Other autoimmune diseases, uncontrolled infections, pregnancy or lactation excluded patients from enrollment. Study-wide results and limits: Blood also held most thyroid clonotypes expanded above 0.001 frequency.

The TCR beta CDR3 regions underwent amplification from RNA transcripts. An opening RT-PCR round employed HTBI primers and preceded a second-round multiplex PCR. TCRdb redid the calling of the multiplex PCR reads with MiXCR, one entry per CDR3 protein. The sample includes hundreds of thousands of distinct CDR3 sequences, about two fifths of them seen just once. The TCR comes from an adult man with Graves' ophthalmopathy. The sample was peripheral blood. V usage is TRBV7-2 and J usage is TRBJ2-6, with D possibly TRBD1 on 6 matching bases. This CDR3 is CASSLWGLDTGANVLTF. The CDR3 bases are TGTGCCAGCAGCTTATGGGGGCTCGACACCGGGGCCAACGTCCTGACTTTC.